This TCR beta chain stems from a study of cytotoxic CD8 clonotypes in ibrutinib-treated CLL. Study in general: Treatment had run for a median around eleven months, range 6 to 36, when response samples were taken.

Remarks on this clone: Its cognate antigen is unknown.

Deep sequencing aimed at 1 in 200,000 to 1 in 1 million T cells' resolution. Method: immunoSEQ multiplex PCR; TCRdb's copy keeps in-frame clones and lacks some. The data show about 140,000 clones, about 84% seen once. This CDR3 region has 14 residues. CDR1 is LNHDA, CDR2 SQIVND, per germline (reference sequence). Trimming removed 4 bases at V and 0 bases at J, with 9 bases between. Study outcomes and limitations: Stable or contracted on treatment, public clonotypes were also uncommon.

The specimen was PBMCs, collected after 36 months of ibrutinib treatment. V usage is TRBV19 and J usage is TRBJ2-5; D is ambiguous. The sequence was collected from a human donor with chronic lymphocytic leukemia. The DNA for the CDR3 is TGTGCCAGTAGTAGCTGGGCAGACCAAGAGACCCAGTACTTC. It translates to CASSSWADQETQYF.